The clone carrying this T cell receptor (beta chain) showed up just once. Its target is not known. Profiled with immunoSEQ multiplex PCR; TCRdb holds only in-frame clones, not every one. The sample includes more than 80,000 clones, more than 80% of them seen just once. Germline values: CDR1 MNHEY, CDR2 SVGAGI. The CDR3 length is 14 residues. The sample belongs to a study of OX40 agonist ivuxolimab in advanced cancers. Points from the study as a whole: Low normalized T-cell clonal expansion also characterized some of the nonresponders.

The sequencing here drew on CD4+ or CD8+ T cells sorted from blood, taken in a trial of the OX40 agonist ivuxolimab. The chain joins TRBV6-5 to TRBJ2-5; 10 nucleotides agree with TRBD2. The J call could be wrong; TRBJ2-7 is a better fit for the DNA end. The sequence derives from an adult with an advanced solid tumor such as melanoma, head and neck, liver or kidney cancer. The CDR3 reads CASSRLAGSYEQYF. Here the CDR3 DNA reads TGTGCCAGCAGTCGACTAGCGGGTTCCTACGAGCAGTACTTC.